These 21 T cell receptor beta chains originate from one sample sequenced in a study of blood T cell repertoires in COVID-19. The protocol was immunoSEQ multiplex PCR, while the TCRdb copy is restricted to in-frame clones and leaves out a portion. The sample yields about 63,000 clones, approximately 79% seen once. Material for sequencing was peripheral blood. These TCRs come from a human donor in a cohort sampled during active COVID-19.

The gene calls are TRBV11-2 and TRBJ1-6; possible D gene TRBD1, 5 bases. CDR3 size: 16 residues. Trimming shortened V by 5 bases and J by 6 bases, and 17 bases separated the two germline ends. Germline V gives CDR1 SGHAT, CDR2 FQNNGV. The CDR3 bases are TGTGCCAGCAGCCACTCTAGGCAGGGTTCTAATTCACCCCTCCACTTT. Protein product: CASSHSRQGSNSPLHF.

The J gene is TRBJ2-1, the V gene TRBV6-4; no reliable D call. This CDR3 has 14 amino acids. The V end was cut by 3 bases, the J end by 2 bases, with 8 bases between. Germline CDR1 and CDR2: MRHNA and SNTAGT. CDR3: CASSEGLTYNEQFF. For the CDR3, the DNA is TGTGCCAGCAGTGAGGGCCTTACCTACAATGAGCAGTTCTTC.

The chain carries TRBV29-1 and TRBJ1-1, with a possible D match to TRBD1 (6 bases). Germline-derived CDR1 and CDR2 are SQVTM and ANQGSEA. The CDR3 runs 13 residues. V lost 3 bases and J lost 5, with 13 bases in between. The CDR3 nucleotides are TGCAGCGTTGAGGTGGGGGCTAGGACTGAAGCTTTCTTT. It is translated as CSVEVGARTEAFF.

This clone occurred a few times. The chain couples TRBV6-6 to TRBJ2-7, with 7 bases lining up with TRBD1. CDR1 MNHNY and CDR2 SVGAGI come from the germline V gene (reference sequence). With 10 bases clipped from V and 0 bases from J, the junction kept 3 bases outside the gene matches. CDR3 length: 12 amino acids. CDR3 DNA: TGTGCCACCGGACAGGACTCCTACGAGCAGTACTTC. Translation gives CATGQDSYEQYF.

This clone was detected only a few times. The V gene is TRBV11-3, the J gene TRBJ2-5, with D possibly matching TRBD2 (5 bases). From germline, CDR1 is SGHNT and CDR2 YENEEA. Trimming left V 5 bases short and J 4 bases short, with 17 bases between. The length of the CDR3 is 15 residues. The DNA of the CDR3 is TGTGCCAGCAGCCAGACGTCCCTTGCGGGAGAGACCCAGTACTTC. Translation: CASSQTSLAGETQYF. Looking up the rest from reference TRBV11-3 and TRBJ2-5 gives the full variable domain: EAGVVQSPRYKIIEKKQPVAFWCNPISGHNTLYWYLQNLGQGPELLIRYENEEAVDDSQLPKDRFSAERLKGVDSTLKIQPAELGDSAVYLCASSQTSLAGETQYFGPGTRLLVL.

This chain connects TRBV7-2 to TRBJ1-2, with a tentative D call TRBD1 (5 bases). Per germline, CDR1 SGHTA and CDR2 FQGNSA. Trimming left V 7 bases short and J 4 bases short, with 16 bases between. This CDR3 comprises 14 residues. CDR3 region: CASTTGGAGYGYTF. The CDR3 DNA is TGTGCCAGCACCACGGGCGGGGCCGGCTATGGCTACACCTTC.

The V and J genes are TRBV7-2 and TRBJ2-3, with 11 bases that match TRBD1. The CDR3 is 17 amino acids. Germline V CDR1 and CDR2: SGHTA, FQGNSA. J lost 0 bases, V lost 5 bases, and 7 bases had no gene match. DNA for the CDR3: TGTGCCAGCAGCAAACCCCGGGACAGGGGGAGCACAGATACGCAGTATTTT. It translates to CASSKPRDRGSTDTQYF. Filled out from reference TRBV7-2 and TRBJ2-3, the complete variable domain reads GAGVSQSPSNKVTEKGKDVELRCDPISGHTALYWYRQSLGQGLEFLIYFQGNSAPDKSGLPSDRFSAERTGGSVSTLTIQRTQQEDSAVYLCASSKPRDRGSTDTQYFGPGTRLTVL.

The rearrangement links TRBV5-4 to TRBJ1-6, with 7 bases matching TRBD1. This CDR3 is 14 amino acids long. The germline V gene has CDR1 SGHNT and CDR2 YYREEE (reference sequence). The J segment lost 9 bases and the V segment lost 4 bases, leaving 7 bases of the junction unmatched. DNA of the CDR3: TGTGCCAGCAGCATCCAGGGGGGTCTTTCACCCCTCCACTTT. Translating it yields CASSIQGGLSPLHF.

The chain has TRBV6-6 and TRBJ2-3; D might be TRBD1 (6 bases). V shed 5 bases and J shed 3 bases, with 18 bases lying between them. The CDR3 totals 16 residues. Germline loops: CDR1 MNHNY, CDR2 SVGAGI (reference sequence). CDR3 bases: TGTGCCAGCAGTCGCCGAACATTGACAGGTACAGATACGCAGTATTTT. This encodes CASSRRTLTGTDTQYF.

The sample holds a few counts of this clone. The chain links TRBV7-3 to TRBJ1-4, with unresolved D. The CDR3 sequence is 16 residues long. Trimming removed 2 bases from V and 4 bases from J, with 14 bases in between. Germline lookup yields CDR1 SGHTA and CDR2 FQGTGA. The CDR3 sequence: CASSLAPRGDNEKLFF. The DNA of the CDR3 is TGTGCCAGCAGCTTAGCCCCCAGAGGCGATAATGAAAAACTGTTTTTT.

The rearrangement links TRBV27 to TRBJ2-2; maybe TRBD1 (5 bases). Germline assignment: CDR1 MNHEY and CDR2 SMNVEV (reference sequence). Trimming cost V 6 bases and J 6 bases, with 20 bases left between them. This CDR3 has 16 residues. CDR3: CASSWTRPRMAGELFF. CDR3 DNA: TGTGCCAGCAGCTGGACAAGGCCCAGAATGGCCGGGGAGCTGTTTTTT.

This clone occurred once. The V gene is TRBV12-3 or TRBV12-4, the J gene TRBJ2-7, with 10 bases matching TRBD2. Trimming took 6 bases from V and 6 from J; bases not matched to a gene: 5. The length of the CDR3 is 13 residues. In DNA form, the CDR3 reads TGTGCCAGCAGGACTAGCGGGTTAAGCGAGCAGTACTTC. Its protein is CASRTSGLSEQYF.

This chain connects TRBV28 to TRBJ2-6; a weak D match, TRBD2 (6 bases). Per germline, CDR1 MDHEN and CDR2 SYDVKM. V was pared by 5 bases and J by 0 bases, with 8 bases between. This CDR3 spans 15 amino acids. The CDR3 here is CASSLGGSGANVLTF. The CDR3 bases are TGTGCCAGCAGTCTCGGGGGCTCTGGGGCCAACGTCCTGACTTTC. Drawing the rest from reference TRBV28 and TRBJ2-6, the complete variable domain is DVKVTQSSRYLVKRTGEKVFLECVQDMDHENMFWYRQDPGLGLRLIYFSYDVKMKEKGDIPEGYSVSREKKERFSLILESASTNQTSMYLCASSLGGSGANVLTFGAGSRLTVL.

The chain joins TRBV11-1 to TRBJ2-7; D uncertain. The CDR3 sequence is 13 residues long. Germline-derived CDR1 and CDR2 are SGHAT and FQDESV (reference sequence). V was clipped by 3 bases and J by 0 bases, with 6 bases between them. The CDR3 nucleotides are TGTGCCAGCAGCTTTGACATCTCCTACGAGCAGTACTTC. Translated, it gives CASSFDISYEQYF.

The DNA of the CDR3 is TGTGCCAGCAGCCCTCTGGCGGGGACCGCGAACACCGGGGAGCTGTTTTTT. Protein: CASSPLAGTANTGELFF. V is TRBV11-3 and J is TRBJ2-2; TRBD2 is a possible D gene (6 bases). Germline loops: CDR1 SGHNT, CDR2 YENEEA. V lost 5 bases to trimming and J lost 0 bases, with 16 bases between them. The CDR3 runs 17 residues. Using reference TRBV11-3 and TRBJ2-2 for the parts outside the CDR3, the full variable domain is EAGVVQSPRYKIIEKKQPVAFWCNPISGHNTLYWYLQNLGQGPELLIRYENEEAVDDSQLPKDRFSAERLKGVDSTLKIQPAELGDSAVYLCASSPLAGTANTGELFFGEGSRLTVL.

In this sample, this clone turned up once. This chain connects TRBV6-2 or TRBV6-3 to TRBJ2-6; TRBD1 aligns across 8 bases. V lost 4 bases to trimming and J lost 0 bases; unmatched junction nucleotides: 11. Per the germline V gene, CDR1 is MNHEY and CDR2 is SVGEGT. The CDR3 runs to 19 residues. The CDR3 region has the DNA TGTGCCAGCAGTTCTTTTGCCGGGACAGGTTACTCTGGGGCCAACGTCCTGACTTTC. It yields the protein CASSSFAGTGYSGANVLTF.

This clone showed up just a few times. This sample also contains other DNA sequences that code for the same CDR3. The rearrangement links TRBV6-6 to TRBJ1-2, with 11 bases aligning to TRBD1. With 6 bases clipped from V and 5 bases from J, the junction kept 2 bases outside the gene matches. Germline V gene data show CDR1 as MNHNY and CDR2 as SVGAGI (reference sequence). The CDR3 consists of 13 residues. CDR3 nucleotide sequence: TGTGCCAGCAGCGGGACAGGGGGATATGGCTACACCTTC. It encodes CASSGTGGYGYTF.

The chain carries TRBV19 and TRBJ1-1, with D possibly TRBD1 on 6 matching bases. The germline V gene has CDR1 LNHDA and CDR2 SQIVND (reference sequence). This CDR3 spans 14 amino acids. V was pared by 6 bases and J by 4 bases, with 15 bases between. The CDR3 loop reads CASSLQGYGTEAFF. In nucleotides, the CDR3 is TGTGCCAGTAGCTTACAGGGCTACGGCACTGAAGCTTTCTTT.

The rearrangement joins TRBV11-3 to TRBJ2-1; TRBD2 matches 7 bases. V was pared by 5 bases and J by 0 bases, with 4 bases of the junction left unmatched. This CDR3 region has 15 residues. CDR1 and CDR2 from the germline V gene are SGHNT and YENEEA. The CDR3 DNA is TGTGCCAGCAGCCCGCGGGGGAGCTCCTACAATGAGCAGTTCTTC. It encodes CASSPRGSSYNEQFF.

This clone was detected only a few times. This chain connects TRBV18 to TRBJ1-5; D may be TRBD1 (5 bases). Trimming cost V 2 bases and J 6 bases, with 17 bases left between them. Germline loops: CDR1 KGHSH, CDR2 LQKENI. This CDR3 has 16 amino acids. DNA for the CDR3: TGTGCCAGCTCACCAAGCCTGGGGGGAATCGGTCAGCCCCAGCATTTT. Protein: CASSPSLGGIGQPQHF.

This clone was seen ten or more times. The CDR3 DNA reads TGTGCCAGCAGTGAATGGGAGACTAGCGGGAGTCTTTGGGATACGCAGTATTTT. Translated, it gives CASSEWETSGSLWDTQYF. This chain links TRBV25-1 with TRBJ2-3; 12 bases map to TRBD2. CDR1 is MGHDK, CDR2 SYGVNS, per germline. This CDR3 comprises 18 residues. V shed 1 base, J shed 6 bases, and the junction held 11 bases outside the gene matches.